The T cell receptor beta chain described here comes from a study of T cell responses to AZD1222 COVID-19 vaccine. Remarks on this clone: Its antigen is as yet unknown.

Libraries were prepared by immunoSEQ multiplex PCR; TCRdb keeps only in-frame clonotypes and omits some of them. The sample consists of more than 100,000 clones, roughly 92% of them appearing once. Study-wide results and caveats: At 160-218 and 743-854, vaccine-associated CD4 TCRs were dominant, and they spanned spike.

V was clipped by 3 bases and J by 3 bases, with 8 bases between them. The CDR3 consists of 13 residues. From germline, CDR1 is MNHNS and CDR2 SASEGT. Source: peripheral blood, taken on day 0 of AZD1222 vaccination. This TCR was recovered from an adult in good health. The chain joins TRBV6-1 to TRBJ1-1; D gene ambiguous. CDR3 loop: CASSDTVDTEAFF. The CDR3 region has the DNA TGTGCCAGCAGTGATACAGTGGACACTGAAGCTTTCTTT.